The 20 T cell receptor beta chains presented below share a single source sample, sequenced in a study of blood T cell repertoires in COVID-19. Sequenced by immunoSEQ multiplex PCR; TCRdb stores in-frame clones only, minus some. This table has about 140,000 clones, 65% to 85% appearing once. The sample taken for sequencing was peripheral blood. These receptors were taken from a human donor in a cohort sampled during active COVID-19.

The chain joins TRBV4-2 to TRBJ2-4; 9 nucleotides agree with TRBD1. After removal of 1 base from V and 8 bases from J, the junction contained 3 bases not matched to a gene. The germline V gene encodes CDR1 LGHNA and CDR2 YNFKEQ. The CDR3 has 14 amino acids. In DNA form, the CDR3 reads TGTGCCAGCAGCCAAGTTACAGGGGGCGACATTCAGTACTTC. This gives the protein CASSQVTGGDIQYF.

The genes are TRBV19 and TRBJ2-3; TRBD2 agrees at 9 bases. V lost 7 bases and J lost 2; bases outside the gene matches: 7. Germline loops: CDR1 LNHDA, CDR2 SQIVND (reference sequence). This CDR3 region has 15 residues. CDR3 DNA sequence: TGTGCCAGTAAGAATCTAGCGGGGCCCACAGATACGCAGTATTTT. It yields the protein CASKNLAGPTDTQYF.

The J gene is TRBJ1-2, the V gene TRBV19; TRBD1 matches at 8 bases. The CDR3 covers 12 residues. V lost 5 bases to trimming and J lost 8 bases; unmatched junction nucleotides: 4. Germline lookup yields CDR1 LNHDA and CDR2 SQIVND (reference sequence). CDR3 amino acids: CASSPWDRGYTF. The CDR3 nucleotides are TGTGCCAGTAGTCCCTGGGACAGGGGCTACACCTTC.

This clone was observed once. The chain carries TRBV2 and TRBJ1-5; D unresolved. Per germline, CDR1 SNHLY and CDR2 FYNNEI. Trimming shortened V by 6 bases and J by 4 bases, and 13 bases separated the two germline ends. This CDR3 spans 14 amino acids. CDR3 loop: CASSHDAGNQPQHF. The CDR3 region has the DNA TGTGCCAGCAGCCACGACGCGGGGAATCAGCCCCAGCATTTT. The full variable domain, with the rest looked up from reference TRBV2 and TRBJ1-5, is EPEVTQTPSHQVTQMGQEVILRCVPISNHLYFYWYRQILGQKVEFLVSFYNNEISEKSEIFDDQFSVERPDGSNFTLKIRSTKLEDSAMYFCASSHDAGNQPQHFGDGTRLSIL.

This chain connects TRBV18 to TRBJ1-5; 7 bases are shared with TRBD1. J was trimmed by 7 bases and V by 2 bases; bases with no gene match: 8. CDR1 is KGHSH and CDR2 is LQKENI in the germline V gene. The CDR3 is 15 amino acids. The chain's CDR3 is CASSPGTERYQPQHF. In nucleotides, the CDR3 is TGTGCCAGCTCACCAGGGACAGAAAGATACCAGCCCCAGCATTTT.

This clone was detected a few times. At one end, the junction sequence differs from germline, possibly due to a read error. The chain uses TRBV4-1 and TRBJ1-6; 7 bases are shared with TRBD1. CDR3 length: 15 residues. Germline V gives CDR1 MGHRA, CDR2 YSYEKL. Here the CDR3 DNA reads TGCGCCAGCACCCAACAGGGGAGCTATAATTCACCCCTCCACTTT. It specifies CASTQQGSYNSPLHF.

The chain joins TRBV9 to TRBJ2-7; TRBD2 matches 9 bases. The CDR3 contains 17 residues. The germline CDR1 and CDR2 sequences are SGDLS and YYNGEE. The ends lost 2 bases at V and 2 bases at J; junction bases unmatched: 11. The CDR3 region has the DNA TGTGCCAGCAGCGTCCCGCCGGGGCGGGGGGGCACCTACGAGCAGTACTTC. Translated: CASSVPPGRGGTYEQYF.

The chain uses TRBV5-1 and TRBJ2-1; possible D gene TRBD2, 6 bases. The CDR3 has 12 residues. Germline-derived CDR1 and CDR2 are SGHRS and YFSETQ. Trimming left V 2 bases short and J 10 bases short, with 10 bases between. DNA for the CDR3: TGCGCCAGCAGCTTCCGGGGGTGGGAGCAGTTCTTC. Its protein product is CASSFRGWEQFF.

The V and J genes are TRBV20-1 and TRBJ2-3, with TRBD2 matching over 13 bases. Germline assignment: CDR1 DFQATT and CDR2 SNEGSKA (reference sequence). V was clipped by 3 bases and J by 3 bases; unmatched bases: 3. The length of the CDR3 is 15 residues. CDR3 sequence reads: CSASGLAGVTDTQYF. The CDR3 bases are TGCAGTGCTAGTGGACTAGCGGGGGTTACAGATACGCAGTATTTT.

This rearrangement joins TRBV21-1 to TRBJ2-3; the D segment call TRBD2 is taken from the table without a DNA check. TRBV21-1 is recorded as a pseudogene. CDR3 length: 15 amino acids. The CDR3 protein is CARALRARFTDTQYF. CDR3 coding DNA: TGTGCCAGAGCCTTGAGGGCGCGGTTCACAGATACGCAGTATTTT.

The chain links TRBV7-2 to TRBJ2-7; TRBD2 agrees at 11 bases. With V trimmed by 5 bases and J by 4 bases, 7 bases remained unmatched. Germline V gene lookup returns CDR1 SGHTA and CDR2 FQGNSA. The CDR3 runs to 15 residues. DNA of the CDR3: TGTGCCAGCAGCACCAACCTAGCGGGGGGTTACGAGCAGTACTTC. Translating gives CASSTNLAGGYEQYF.

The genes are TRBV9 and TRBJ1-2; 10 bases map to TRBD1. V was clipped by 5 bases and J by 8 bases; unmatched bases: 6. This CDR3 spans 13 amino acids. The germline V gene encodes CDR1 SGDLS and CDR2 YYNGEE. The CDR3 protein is CASRRQGARGYTF. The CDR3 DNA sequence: TGTGCCAGCAGAAGACAGGGGGCGCGCGGCTACACCTTC.

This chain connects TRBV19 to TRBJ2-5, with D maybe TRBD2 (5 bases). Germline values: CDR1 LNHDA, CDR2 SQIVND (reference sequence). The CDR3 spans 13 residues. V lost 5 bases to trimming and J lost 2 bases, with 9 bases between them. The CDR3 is CASSAAAQETQYF. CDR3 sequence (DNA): TGTGCCAGTAGTGCAGCGGCTCAAGAGACCCAGTACTTC.

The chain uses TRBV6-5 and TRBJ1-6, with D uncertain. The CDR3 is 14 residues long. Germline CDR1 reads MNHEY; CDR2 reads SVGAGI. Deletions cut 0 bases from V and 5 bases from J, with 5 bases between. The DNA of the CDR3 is TGTGCCAGCAGTTACTCGTCAGATAATTCACCCCTCCACTTT. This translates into CASSYSSDNSPLHF.

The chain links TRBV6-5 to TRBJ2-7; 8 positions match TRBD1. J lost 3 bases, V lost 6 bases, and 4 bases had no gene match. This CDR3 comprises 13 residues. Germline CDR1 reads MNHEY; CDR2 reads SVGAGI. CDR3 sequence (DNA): TGTGCCAGCAGACGGGACAGGTACTACGAGCAGTACTTC. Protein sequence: CASRRDRYYEQYF.

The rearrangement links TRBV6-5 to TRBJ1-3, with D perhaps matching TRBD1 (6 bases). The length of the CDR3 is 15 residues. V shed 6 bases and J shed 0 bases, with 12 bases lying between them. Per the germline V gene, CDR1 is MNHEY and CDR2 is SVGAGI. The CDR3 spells CASRPSGASGNTIYF. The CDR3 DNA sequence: TGTGCCAGCAGACCCTCAGGGGCCTCTGGAAACACCATATATTTT.

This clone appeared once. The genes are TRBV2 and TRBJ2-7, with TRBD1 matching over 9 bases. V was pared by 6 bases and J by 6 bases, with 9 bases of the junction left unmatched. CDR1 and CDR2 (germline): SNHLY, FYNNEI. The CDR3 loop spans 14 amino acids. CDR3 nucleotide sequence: TGTGCCAGCAGAGGGGACAGGGAATTTGCCGAGCAGTACTTC. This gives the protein CASRGDREFAEQYF.

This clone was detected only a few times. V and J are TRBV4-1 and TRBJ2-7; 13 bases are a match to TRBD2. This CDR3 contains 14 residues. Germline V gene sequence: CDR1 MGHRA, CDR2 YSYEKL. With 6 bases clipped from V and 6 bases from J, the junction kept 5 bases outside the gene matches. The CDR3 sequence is CASRGLAGLGEQYF. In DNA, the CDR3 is TGCGCCAGCAGGGGACTAGCGGGGCTTGGCGAGCAGTACTTC.

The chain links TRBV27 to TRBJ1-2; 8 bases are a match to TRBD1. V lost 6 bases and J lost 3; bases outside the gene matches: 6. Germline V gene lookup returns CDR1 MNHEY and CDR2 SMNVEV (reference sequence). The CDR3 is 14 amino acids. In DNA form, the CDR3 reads TGTGCCAGCAGAAGGACAGGGCAGGACTATGGCTACACCTTC. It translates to CASRRTGQDYGYTF.

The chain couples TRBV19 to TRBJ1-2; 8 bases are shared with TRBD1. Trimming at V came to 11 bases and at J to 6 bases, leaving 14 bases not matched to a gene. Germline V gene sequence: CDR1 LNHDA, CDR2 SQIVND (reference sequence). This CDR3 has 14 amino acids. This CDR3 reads CAGEDRGKGNGYTF. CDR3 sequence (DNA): TGTGCCGGAGAAGACAGGGGAAAGGGGAATGGCTACACCTTC. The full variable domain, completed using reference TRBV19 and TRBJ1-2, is DGGITQSPKYLFRKEGQNVTLSCEQNLNHDAMYWYRQDPGQGLRLIYYSQIVNDFQKGDIAEGYSVSREKKESFPLTVTSAQKNPTAFYLCAGEDRGKGNGYTFGSGTRLTVV.